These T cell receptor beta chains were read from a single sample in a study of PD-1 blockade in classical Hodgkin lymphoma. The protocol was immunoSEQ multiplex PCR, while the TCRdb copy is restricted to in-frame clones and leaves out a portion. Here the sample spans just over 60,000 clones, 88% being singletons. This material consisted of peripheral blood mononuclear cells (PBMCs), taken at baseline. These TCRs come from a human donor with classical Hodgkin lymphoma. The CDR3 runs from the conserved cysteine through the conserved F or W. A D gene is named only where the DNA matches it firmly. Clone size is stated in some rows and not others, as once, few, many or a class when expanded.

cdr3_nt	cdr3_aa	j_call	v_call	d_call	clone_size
TGTGCCAGCAGCCCCCCCCCGGGTAAGGAGGACCACGAGCAGTACTTC	CASSPPPGKEDHEQYF	TRBJ2-7	TRBV5-5	.	.
TGTGCCAGCAGCTCTCAGGGGAACGAAGAGACCCAGTACTTC	CASSSQGNEETQYF	TRBJ2-5	TRBV28	.	once
TGCGCCAGCAGCCTGACAGGGCTCCTCCAAGGGGAGCTGTTTTTT	CASSLTGLLQGELFF	TRBJ2-2	TRBV5-1	TRBD1	.
TGTGCCAGTGCACAGATGACAGTCTCCTACGAGCAGTACTTC	CASAQMTVSYEQYF	TRBJ2-7	TRBV6-5	.	.
TGTGCCACCAGCAGAAGGGCACCGTTCTCCTACGAGCAGTACTTC	CATSRRAPFSYEQYF	TRBJ2-7	TRBV15	.	.
TGTGCCAGCAGCTCCGACGCTGGACAGGGGTGGTCCTACGAGCAGTACTTC	CASSSDAGQGWSYEQYF	TRBJ2-7	TRBV7-8	TRBD1	.
TGTGCCAGCCTCAACAGGGGAGGGCATCAGCCCCAGCATTTT	CASLNRGGHQPQHF	TRBJ1-5	TRBV28	TRBD1	few
TGTGCCAGCAGTGAAGTCAGCAATCAGCCCCAGCATTTT	CASSEVSNQPQHF	TRBJ1-5	TRBV6-1	.	.
TGTGCCAGCAGCACGGGACTAGCGGGGGACAATGAGCAGTTCTTC	CASSTGLAGDNEQFF	TRBJ2-1	TRBV7-2	TRBD2	.
TGTGCCAGCAGTTACGGTTTGACCTCCCAAGAGACCCAGTACTTC	CASSYGLTSQETQYF	TRBJ2-5	TRBV6-6	.	.
TGTGCCACCAGCAGAGGGACTATCGACGAGACCCAGTACTTC	CATSRGTIDETQYF	TRBJ2-5	TRBV15	.	.
TGTGCCAGTAGTATAGAGAATACGGGGAGAGTTCGCGAGCAGTACTTC	CASSIENTGRVREQYF	TRBJ2-7	TRBV19	.	.
TGTGCCAGCAGCTCTCGACTAGCGGTCAACACAGATACGCAGTATTTT	CASSSRLAVNTDTQYF	TRBJ2-3	TRBV9	TRBD2	.
TGTGCCAGCTCACCACCCGGCAGGGGCTACGAGCAGTACTTC	CASSPPGRGYEQYF	TRBJ2-7	TRBV18	.	.
TGCACCAGCAGCCAAAATACCGGGACAGGGAGGAACGAGCAGTACTTC	CTSSQNTGTGRNEQYF	TRBJ2-7	TRBV1	.	.
TGTGCCAGCAGCTTAAGGCGGAGCGGGTCGTTCTACGAGCAGTACTTC	CASSLRRSGSFYEQYF	TRBJ2-7	TRBV5-4	.	few
TGTGCCAGCAGTTCTCCGGGACAGGGGGCGCCGTATGGCTACACCTTC	CASSSPGQGAPYGYTF	TRBJ1-2	TRBV28	TRBD1	.
TGCGCCAGCAGCTTGGGGCTGGGAATCTCCTACGAGCAGTACTTC	CASSLGLGISYEQYF	TRBJ2-7	TRBV5-1	.	.
TGTGCCAGCAGCCAAGATTTGGCCTATGCGCAGGGCAGCTACACCTTC	CASSQDLAYAQGSYTF	TRBJ1-2	TRBV14	.	.
TGTGCCAGCAGCCCCAGGGGGGGCGCGAACACCGGGGAGCTGTTTTTT	CASSPRGGANTGELFF	TRBJ2-2	TRBV7-2	.	.
TGTGCCAGCAGTGAAGCTGGGGGTGGGAGTTCAGAGACCCAGTACTTC	CASSEAGGGSSETQYF	TRBJ2-5	TRBV6-1	.	.
TGTGGATGCTCACCCTCTGGAAACACCATATATTTT	CGCSPSGNTIYF	TRBJ1-3	TRBV30	.	.
TGTGCCAGCAGCTTAGCTCCGGACAGCTCCTACGAGCAGTACTTC	CASSLAPDSSYEQYF	TRBJ2-7	TRBV7-9	.	.
TGTGCCAGCAGTGACTCGACCCTCTTTTTGACCTTC	CASSDSTLFLTF	TRBJ1-2	TRBV6-4	.	.
TGTGCCATCAGTGAGCAGCCGGGACAGGGGATCTATGGCTACACCTTC	CAISEQPGQGIYGYTF	TRBJ1-2	TRBV10-3	TRBD1	once
TGTGCCAGCTCCCGTCCCGGGACAGGGAACAATCAGCCCCAGCATTTT	CASSRPGTGNNQPQHF	TRBJ1-5	TRBV18	TRBD1	once
TGTGCCAGCAAGTCAGCGGGGGGTTACAATGAGCAGTTCTTC	CASKSAGGYNEQFF	TRBJ2-1	TRBV6-6	TRBD2	.
TGTGCCAGCAGTCTCCTTCGGGACAGAAAGAATTCACCCCTCCACTTT	CASSLLRDRKNSPLHF	TRBJ1-6	TRBV28	TRBD1	once
TGTGCCAGCAGTGCTTTAGGGTTTCCCTCTGAAAAACTGTTTTTT	CASSALGFPSEKLFF	TRBJ1-4	TRBV25-1	.	.
TGTGCCAGCAGCGAACACGGGGGTATGAACACTGAAGCTTTCTTT	CASSEHGGMNTEAFF	TRBJ1-1	TRBV7-2	.	.
TGTGCCAGCAGCGGGGGGATGCCTAATGAAAAACTGTTTTTT	CASSGGMPNEKLFF	TRBJ1-4	TRBV5-6	.	.
TGTGCCAGCACCCCTACAGGTCAGCCCCAGCATTTT	CASTPTGQPQHF	TRBJ1-5	TRBV6-1	.	.
TGTGCCAGCTCACCACGGGGGATGTTGAACACTGAAGCTTTCTTT	CASSPRGMLNTEAFF	TRBJ1-1	TRBV18	.	.
TGTGCCAGCAGCTTTACAGGGCCGGGGAACACTGAAGCTTTCTTT	CASSFTGPGNTEAFF	TRBJ1-1	TRBV11-3	.	.
TGTGCCAGCAGCTTAGGGGGCCGGCAGGGCGCCTACGAGCAGTACTTC	CASSLGGRQGAYEQYF	TRBJ2-7	TRBV11-2	.	once
TGTGCCAGCAATTCCGCCTTCTATGGCTACACCTTC	CASNSAFYGYTF	TRBJ1-2	TRBV6-5	.	.
TGTGCCTGGAGTTGGACAGGGTTATCGGATACGCAGTATTTT	CAWSWTGLSDTQYF	TRBJ2-3	TRBV30	TRBD1	.
TGCGCCAGCAGCCTGGAGTTGTCAGGCAGGGGCGGTGAGCAGTACTTC	CASSLELSGRGGEQYF	TRBJ2-7	TRBV5-1	.	once
TGTGCCAGTAGTAGGACAGTTTATGGCTACACCTTC	CASSRTVYGYTF	TRBJ1-2	TRBV19	.	.
TGTGCCAGTTCAACAGGGGCGACTTTTCAAAATGGCTACACCTTC	CASSTGATFQNGYTF	TRBJ1-2	TRBV19	TRBD1	.
TGTGCCAGCAGTTTATATACAGCCACGAACACTGAAGCTTTCTTT	CASSLYTATNTEAFF	TRBJ1-1	TRBV28	.	.
TGCGCCAGCAGTCCCGCCGGGACAGGGGACCACGAGCAGTACTTC	CASSPAGTGDHEQYF	TRBJ2-7	TRBV10-1	TRBD1	.